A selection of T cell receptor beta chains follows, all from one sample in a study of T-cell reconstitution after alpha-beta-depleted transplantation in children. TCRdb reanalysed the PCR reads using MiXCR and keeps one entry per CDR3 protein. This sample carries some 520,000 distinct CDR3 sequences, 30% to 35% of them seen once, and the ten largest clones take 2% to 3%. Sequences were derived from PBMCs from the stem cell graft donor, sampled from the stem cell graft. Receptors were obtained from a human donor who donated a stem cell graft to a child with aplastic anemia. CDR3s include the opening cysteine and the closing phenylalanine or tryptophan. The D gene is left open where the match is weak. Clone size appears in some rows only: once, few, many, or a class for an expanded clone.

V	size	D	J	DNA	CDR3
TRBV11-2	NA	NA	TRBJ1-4	TGTGCCAGCAGCGGACAGAGACGAAATGAAAAACTGTTTTTT	CASSGQRRNEKLFF
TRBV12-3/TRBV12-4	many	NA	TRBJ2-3	TGTGCCAGCAGCTTAGGGGCCGGCACAGATACGCAGTATTTT	CASSLGAGTDTQYF
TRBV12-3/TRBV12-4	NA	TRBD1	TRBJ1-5	TGTGCCAGCAGTTTGGAAGTCAGGGACAGAGGATATCAGCCCCAGCATTTT	CASSLEVRDRGYQPQHF
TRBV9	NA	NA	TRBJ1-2	TGTGCCAGCAGCGTAGGGCAACTCAACTATGGCTACACCTTC	CASSVGQLNYGYTF
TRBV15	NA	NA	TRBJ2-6	TGTGCCACCAGCAGAGATCTTTGGACTGGGGCCAACGTCCTGACTTTC	CATSRDLWTGANVLTF
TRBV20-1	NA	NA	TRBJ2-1	TGCAGTGCTAGGAACGTTAGGGGATACAATGAGCAGTTCTTC	CSARNVRGYNEQFF
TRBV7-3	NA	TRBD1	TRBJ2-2	TGTGCCAGCAGCCCAACAGGGGGCCTGAGTTCCGGGGAGCTGTTTTTT	CASSPTGGLSSGELFF
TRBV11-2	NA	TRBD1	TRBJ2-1	TGTGCCAGCAGCAGGCAAGCCGGGACAGGGGGCGCGCGGTACTCCTACAATGAGCAGTTCTTC	CASSRQAGTGGARYSYNEQFF
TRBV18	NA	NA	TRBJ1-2	TGTGCCAGCTCACCAGCTGGGGCAGTCGGCTATGGCTACACCTTC	CASSPAGAVGYGYTF
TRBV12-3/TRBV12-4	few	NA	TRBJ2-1	TGTGCCAGCCGCCGAGGGACGCAAACCTACAATGAGCAGTTCTTC	CASRRGTQTYNEQFF
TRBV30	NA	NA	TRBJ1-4	TGTGCCTGGAATCCAGGATCTAATGAAAAACTGTTTTTT	CAWNPGSNEKLFF
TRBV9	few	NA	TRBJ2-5	TGTGCCAGCAGCCCAGGAGGGGGAGGGGCAGAGACCCAGTACTTC	CASSPGGGGAETQYF
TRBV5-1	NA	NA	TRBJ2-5	TGCGCCTACCGACCGCAAGAGACCCAGTACTTC	CAYRPQETQYF
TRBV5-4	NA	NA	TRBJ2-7	TGTGCCAGCAGCCTATCGGCCCCCTCCTACGAGCAGTACTTC	CASSLSAPSYEQYF
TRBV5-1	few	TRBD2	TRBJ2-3	TGCGCCAGCAGCTTTGGAGCTAGCGGGATCGGCACAGATACGCAGTATTTT	CASSFGASGIGTDTQYF
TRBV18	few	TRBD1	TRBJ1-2	TGTGCCAGCTCACCGGGACAGGGGCCTAACTATGGCTACACCTTC	CASSPGQGPNYGYTF
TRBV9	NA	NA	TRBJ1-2	TGTGCCAGCAGCCCCGTAAAGGCGGAGAACTATGGCTACACCTTC	CASSPVKAENYGYTF
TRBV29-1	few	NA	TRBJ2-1	TGCAGCCTCCAGGACGGAATCAATGAGCAGTTCTTC	CSLQDGINEQFF
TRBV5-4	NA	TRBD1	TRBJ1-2	TGTGCCAGCAGGTATCCGGGACAGCGCTATGGCTACACCTTC	CASRYPGQRYGYTF
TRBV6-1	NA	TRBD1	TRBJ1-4	TGTGCCAGCAGACCCCCGGGACAGGGGATGGCTAATGAAAAACTGTTTTTT	CASRPPGQGMANEKLFF
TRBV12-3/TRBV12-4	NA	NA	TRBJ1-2	TGTGCCAGCAGTCCCCACGTCTTATCCGGGACATTAAAGAACTATGGCTACACCTTC	CASSPHVLSGTLKNYGYTF
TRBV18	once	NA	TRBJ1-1	TGTGCCAGCTCAGATCACCCGGGGACCATTGGCACTGAAGCTTTCTTT	CASSDHPGTIGTEAFF